Below, one TCR beta chain is given with its context. The antigen remains unidentified. Naive CD8 cells lacked CD45RO, underwent positive selection for CCR7 and left out terminally differentiated effector memory CD45RA+ cells. This table comes from immunoSEQ multiplex PCR, and its TCRdb copy is limited to in-frame clones, with some not included. The sample contains some 2,000,000 clones, roughly 94% of which appear only once. V was pared by 6 bases and J by 0 bases, with 2 bases between. Germline V gives CDR1 LNHDA, CDR2 SQIVND (reference sequence). The CDR3 has 11 residues. This sample stems from a study of shared clonotypes between healthy human individuals. Study-wide context: The people who gave samples were a couple of women and a few men aged 18 to 49. The study, taken as a whole, reports: Rarefaction showed sorted-subset sequencing was incomplete despite large depth.

The sample comprised naive CD8+ T cells sorted from blood. The TCR sequence derives from a man aged 18 to 29 in good health. V is TRBV19 and J is TRBJ2-5; D not resolved. CDR3 nucleotide sequence: TGTGCCAGTAGGGACCAAGAGACCCAGTACTTC. Protein sequence: CASRDQETQYF.